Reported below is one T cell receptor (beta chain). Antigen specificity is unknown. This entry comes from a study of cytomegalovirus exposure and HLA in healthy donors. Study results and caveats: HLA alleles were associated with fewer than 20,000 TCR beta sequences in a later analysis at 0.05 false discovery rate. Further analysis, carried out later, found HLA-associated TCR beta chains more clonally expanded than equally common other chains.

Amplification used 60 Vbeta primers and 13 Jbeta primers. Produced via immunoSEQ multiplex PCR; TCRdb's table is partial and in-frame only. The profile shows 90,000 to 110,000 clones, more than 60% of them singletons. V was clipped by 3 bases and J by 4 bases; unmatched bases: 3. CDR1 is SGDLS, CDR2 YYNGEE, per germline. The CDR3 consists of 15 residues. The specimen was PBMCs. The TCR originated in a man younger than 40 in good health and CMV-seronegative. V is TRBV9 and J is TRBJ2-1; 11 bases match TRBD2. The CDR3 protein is CASSAGTSGYNEQFF. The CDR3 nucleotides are TGTGCCAGCAGCGCAGGGACTAGCGGTTACAATGAGCAGTTCTTC.